A selection of T cell receptor beta chains follows, all from one sample in a study of patients and donors after allogeneic stem cell transplantation. TCRdb used MiXCR to reprocess the RT-PCR reads, holding one entry per CDR3 protein. The data show about 230,000 distinct CDR3 sequences, roughly an eighth seen once. The material sequenced was blood, either unsorted or a sorted T cell fraction (not recorded which). The source of these receptors is a human donor who was either an allogeneic HSCT recipient or a stem cell or donor lymphocyte infusion donor (not recorded which). It is not recorded whose cells these are; they may come from a transplant donor. The CDR3 runs from the conserved cysteine through the conserved F or W. A D gene is named only where the DNA matches it firmly. Not all rows give a size; the values are once, few, many and, for expanded clones, a class.

d_gene	v_gene	abundance	j_gene	CDR3aa	CDR3nt
TRBD1	TRBV20-1	many	TRBJ1-5	CSAQDRGNQPQHF	TGCAGTGCTCAGGACAGGGGCAATCAGCCCCAGCATTTT
-	TRBV18	-	TRBJ2-5	CASSLFGQQETQYF	TGTGCCAGCTCACTGTTTGGGCAGCAAGAGACCCAGTACTTC
-	TRBV12-3/TRBV12-4	-	TRBJ2-1	CASSFILDPVNEQFF	TGTGCCAGCAGTTTTATTCTGGACCCGGTTAATGAGCAGTTCTTC
-	TRBV12-3/TRBV12-4	-	TRBJ2-7	CASSRLISYEQYF	TGTGCCAGCAGTAGACTTATCTCCTACGAGCAGTACTTC
-	TRBV29-1	-	TRBJ2-5	CSVGSGALETQYF	TGCAGCGTTGGATCTGGGGCTCTGGAGACCCAGTACTTC
-	TRBV4-1	-	TRBJ2-3	CASSQVRTDSTDTQYF	TGCGCCAGCAGCCAAGTGCGGACGGATAGCACAGATACGCAGTATTTT
TRBD2	TRBV9	many	TRBJ2-3	CASSALAGAADTQYF	TGTGCCAGCAGCGCCCTAGCGGGAGCGGCAGATACGCAGTATTTT
-	TRBV5-5	-	TRBJ1-1	CASSFIGDTEAFF	TGTGCCAGCAGCTTCATAGGAGACACTGAAGCTTTCTTT
TRBD1	TRBV20-1	few	TRBJ2-7	CSAGDREPYEQYF	TGCAGTGCTGGGGACAGGGAACCCTACGAGCAGTACTTC
-	TRBV14	-	TRBJ2-7	CASSSTNYTSSYEQYF	TGTGCCAGCAGCTCAACGAACTACACCAGCTCCTACGAGCAGTACTTC
TRBD1	TRBV25-1	-	TRBJ2-3	CASSELKGTGGHPDTQYF	TGTGCCAGCAGTGAATTAAAAGGAACAGGGGGCCACCCAGATACGCAGTATTTT
-	TRBV30	-	TRBJ1-1	CAWGQSLTEAFF	TGTGCCTGGGGTCAGTCGCTCACTGAAGCTTTCTTT
-	TRBV7-3	-	TRBJ1-2	CASSLSKGGYTF	TGTGCCAGCAGCTTGTCAAAAGGGGGCTACACCTTC
TRBD2	TRBV19	few	TRBJ2-1	CASSRGAGNNEQFF	TGTGCCAGTAGTAGAGGAGCGGGGAACAATGAGCAGTTCTTC
-	TRBV5-6	-	TRBJ2-7	CASSSAGPGSYEQYF	TGTGCCAGCAGCTCCGCGGGACCCGGCTCCTACGAGCAGTACTTC
TRBD1	TRBV7-3	many	TRBJ2-1	CASSFTGQGVDEQFF	TGTGCCAGCAGCTTTACGGGACAGGGGGTGGATGAGCAGTTCTTC
TRBD1	TRBV2	few	TRBJ1-5	CASSQQGKSNQPQHF	TGTGCCAGCAGTCAACAGGGGAAGAGCAATCAGCCCCAGCATTTT
-	TRBV29-1	many	TRBJ2-1	CSASQSYNEQFF	TGCAGCGCGAGTCAGTCCTACAATGAGCAGTTCTTC
TRBD2	TRBV7-3	-	TRBJ2-6	CASSLAGDLSGANVLTF	TGTGCCAGCAGCTTAGCGGGGGACCTCTCTGGGGCCAACGTCCTGACTTTC
-	TRBV6-6	few	TRBJ2-3	CASTWPSTDTQYF	TGTGCCAGCACCTGGCCTAGCACAGATACGCAGTATTTT
-	TRBV30	-	TRBJ2-1	CAWKGNSGMNEQFF	TGTGCCTGGAAGGGGAATAGCGGTATGAATGAGCAGTTCTTC
-	TRBV4-2	-	TRBJ1-6	CASSQEPRGYSPLHF	TGTGCCAGCAGCCAAGAGCCCAGAGGTTATTCACCCCTCCACTTT
TRBD2	TRBV18	few	TRBJ2-3	CASSPRYSGKSTDTQYF	TGTGCCAGCTCACCACGGTATAGCGGGAAAAGCACAGATACGCAGTATTTT
-	TRBV2	many	TRBJ2-3	CASRPTTYTDTQYF	TGTGCCAGCAGGCCGACGACTTACACAGATACGCAGTATTTT
-	TRBV9	few	TRBJ1-1	CASSRGGMNTEAFF	TGTGCCAGCAGCCGGGGGGGAATGAACACTGAAGCTTTCTTT
-	TRBV29-1	many	TRBJ2-3	CSAERTDTQYF	TGTAGCGCCGAGCGCACAGATACGCAGTATTTT
TRBD2	TRBV9	few	TRBJ2-1	CASSVEGGGRALNNEQFF	TGTGCCAGCAGCGTAGAGGGTGGCGGGAGGGCCCTAAACAATGAGCAGTTCTTC
-	TRBV20-1	-	TRBJ1-2	CSAHYATGYGYTF	TGCAGTGCTCACTACGCGACAGGCTATGGCTACACCTTC
-	TRBV2	few	TRBJ2-5	CASSGQLGPMKAQYF	TGTGCCAGCAGTGGACAGCTCGGACCTATGAAGGCCCAGTACTTC
TRBD2	TRBV4-1	-	TRBJ2-7	CASSQGSAGVYEQYF	TGCGCCAGCAGCCAAGGTTCAGCGGGGGTCTACGAGCAGTACTTC
-	TRBV5-1	-	TRBJ2-3	CASSLGARGSRDTQYF	TGCGCCAGCAGCTTGGGGGCCAGGGGTAGTAGAGATACGCAGTATTTT
TRBD2	TRBV5-1	-	TRBJ2-2	CASSWTGGTGELFF	TGCGCCAGCAGCTGGACGGGGGGGACCGGGGAGCTGTTTTTT
TRBD2	TRBV27	-	TRBJ2-2	CASSSVGAGLAGGTGELFF	TGTGCCAGCAGTTCAGTCGGGGCGGGACTAGCGGGGGGTACCGGGGAGCTGTTTTTT
-	TRBV4-2	-	TRBJ2-7	CASSQGLSYEQYF	TGTGCCAGCAGCCAAGGACTCTCCTACGAGCAGTACTTC
TRBD1	TRBV14	-	TRBJ1-2	CASSLLRTGGGYTF	TGTGCCAGCAGCCTCTTGAGGACAGGGGGGGGCTACACCTTC
-	TRBV11-2	few	TRBJ1-1	CASSLGVQGNTEAFF	TGTGCCAGCAGCTTAGGAGTTCAGGGTAACACTGAAGCTTTCTTT
TRBD1	TRBV29-1	many	TRBJ1-5	CSVEDWGQGFNQPQHF	TGCAGCGTTGAAGACTGGGGACAGGGGTTCAATCAGCCCCAGCATTTT
-	TRBV20-1	many	TRBJ2-7	CSAPDRREEQYF	TGCAGTGCACCGGACAGGCGGGAGGAGCAGTACTTC
TRBD2	TRBV28	many	TRBJ2-4	CASRESGSLAKNIQYF	TGTGCCAGCAGGGAGAGCGGGAGCCTAGCCAAAAACATTCAGTACTTC
-	TRBV5-5	-	TRBJ1-1	CASSRFQGQMNTEAFF	TGTGCCAGCAGCCGATTCCAGGGACAAATGAACACTGAAGCTTTCTTT
-	TRBV11-2	many	TRBJ2-5	CASSKARSTTQYF	TGTGCCAGCAGCAAAGCCCGCTCGACGACCCAGTACTTC
-	TRBV6-1	once	TRBJ2-7	CASSGFGGLANEQYF	TGTGCCAGCAGTGGGTTCGGAGGGCTAGCAAACGAGCAGTACTTC
-	TRBV7-9	-	TRBJ2-6	CATPQSVSGANVLTF	TGTGCCACCCCCCAAAGCGTCTCTGGGGCCAACGTCCTGACTTTC
-	TRBV6-1	few	TRBJ1-1	CASSENGGSTEAFF	TGTGCCAGCAGTGAAAATGGGGGGAGCACTGAAGCTTTCTTT
TRBD2	TRBV4-1	few	TRBJ2-3	CASSQLTTSGSGNTQYF	TGCGCCAGCAGCCAACTAACTACTAGCGGGAGCGGAAATACGCAGTATTTT
TRBD2	TRBV7-6	-	TRBJ2-5	CASSSPRLAGADETQYF	TGTGCCAGCAGCTCGCCCAGGCTAGCGGGAGCCGATGAGACCCAGTACTTC
-	TRBV27	-	TRBJ1-1	CASSFKAGTLGTEAFF	TGTGCCAGCAGTTTTAAGGCAGGAACATTGGGCACTGAAGCTTTCTTT
-	TRBV12-3/TRBV12-4	many	TRBJ1-5	CASSLVGGFSNQPQHF	TGTGCCAGCAGTTTAGTTGGGGGGTTTAGCAATCAGCCCCAGCATTTT
TRBD1	TRBV12-3/TRBV12-4	many	TRBJ1-2	CASRGMSGGDYGYTF	TGTGCCAGCAGAGGCATGTCAGGGGGCGACTATGGCTACACCTTC
-	TRBV19	many	TRBJ1-4	CASSFAVAGGEKLFF	TGTGCCAGTAGTTTTGCGGTGGCGGGTGGTGAAAAACTGTTTTTT
-	TRBV20-1	-	TRBJ2-4	CSAVVGVLANIQYF	TGCAGTGCCGTGGTAGGGGTTCTAGCAAACATTCAGTACTTC
TRBD2	TRBV29-1	-	TRBJ2-7	CSVDVAGTYEQYF	TGCAGCGTTGACGTAGCGGGAACGTACGAGCAGTACTTC
-	TRBV29-1	-	TRBJ2-1	CSAGINNEQFF	TGCAGCGCGGGGATTAACAATGAGCAGTTCTTC